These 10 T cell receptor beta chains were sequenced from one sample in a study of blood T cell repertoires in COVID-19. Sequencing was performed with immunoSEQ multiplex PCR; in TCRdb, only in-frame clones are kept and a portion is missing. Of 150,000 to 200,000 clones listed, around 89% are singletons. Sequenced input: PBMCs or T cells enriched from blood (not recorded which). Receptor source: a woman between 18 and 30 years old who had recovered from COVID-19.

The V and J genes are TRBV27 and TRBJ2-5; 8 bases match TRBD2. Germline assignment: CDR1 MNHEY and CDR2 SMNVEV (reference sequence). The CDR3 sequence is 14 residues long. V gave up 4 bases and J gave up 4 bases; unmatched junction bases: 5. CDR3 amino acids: CASSWGLEGETQYF. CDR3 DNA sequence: TGTGCCAGCAGTTGGGGACTAGAAGGAGAGACCCAGTACTTC.

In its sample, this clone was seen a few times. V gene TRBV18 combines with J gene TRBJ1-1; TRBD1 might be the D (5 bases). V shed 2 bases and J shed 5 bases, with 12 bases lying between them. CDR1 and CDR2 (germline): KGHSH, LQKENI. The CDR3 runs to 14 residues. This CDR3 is CASSPFQGDTEAFF. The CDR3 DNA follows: TGTGCCAGCTCACCATTTCAGGGTGATACTGAAGCTTTCTTT. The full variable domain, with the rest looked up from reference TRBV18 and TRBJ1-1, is NAGVMQNPRHLVRRRGQEARLRCSPMKGHSHVYWYRQLPEEGLKFMVYLQKENIIDESGMPKERFSAEFPKEGPSILRIQQVVRGDSAAYFCASSPFQGDTEAFFGQGTRLTVV.

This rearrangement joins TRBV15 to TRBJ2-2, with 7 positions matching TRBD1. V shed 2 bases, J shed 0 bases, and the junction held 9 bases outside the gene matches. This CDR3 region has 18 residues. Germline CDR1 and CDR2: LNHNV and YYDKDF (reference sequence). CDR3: CATSRLIPQGANTGELFF. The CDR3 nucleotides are TGTGCCACCAGCAGACTCATTCCGCAGGGGGCGAACACCGGGGAGCTGTTTTTT.

CDR3 coding DNA: TGTGCCTGGGACCTAGCGGATACGCAGTATTTT. The encoded protein is CAWDLADTQYF. V gene TRBV30 combines with J gene TRBJ2-3, with a possible D match to TRBD2 (6 bases). The CDR3 covers 11 residues. V was clipped by 5 bases and J by 6 bases, with 9 bases between them. Germline V CDR1 and CDR2: GTSNPN, SVGIG (reference sequence).

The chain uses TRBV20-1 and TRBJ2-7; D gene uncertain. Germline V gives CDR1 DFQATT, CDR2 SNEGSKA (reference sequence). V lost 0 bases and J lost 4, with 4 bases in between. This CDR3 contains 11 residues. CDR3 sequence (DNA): TGCAGTGCTAGAGATCAATACGAGCAGTACTTC. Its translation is CSARDQYEQYF.

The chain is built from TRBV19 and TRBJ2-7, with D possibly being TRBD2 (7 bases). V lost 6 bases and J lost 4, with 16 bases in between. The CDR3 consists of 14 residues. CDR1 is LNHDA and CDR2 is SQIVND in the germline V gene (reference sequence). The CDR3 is CASSHTAGAYEQYF. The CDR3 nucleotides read TGTGCCAGTAGCCACACCGCGGGGGCGTACGAGCAGTACTTC. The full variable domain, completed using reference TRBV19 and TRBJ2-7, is DGGITQSPKYLFRKEGQNVTLSCEQNLNHDAMYWYRQDPGQGLRLIYYSQIVNDFQKGDIAEGYSVSREKKESFPLTVTSAQKNPTAFYLCASSHTAGAYEQYFGPGTRLTVT.

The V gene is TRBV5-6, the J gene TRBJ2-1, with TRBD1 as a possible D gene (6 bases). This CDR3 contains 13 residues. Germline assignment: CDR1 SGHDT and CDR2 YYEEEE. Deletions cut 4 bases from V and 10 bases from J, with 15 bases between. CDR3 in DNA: TGTGCCAGCAGCCCAGATACCGACAGGGAGCAGTTCTTC. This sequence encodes CASSPDTDREQFF.

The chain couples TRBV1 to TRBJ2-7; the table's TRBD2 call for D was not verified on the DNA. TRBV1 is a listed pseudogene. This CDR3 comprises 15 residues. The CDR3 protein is CTSSTRLVSTSKQYF. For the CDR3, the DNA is TGCACCAGCAGCACCCGACTAGTGTCAACCTCTAAGCAGTACTTC.

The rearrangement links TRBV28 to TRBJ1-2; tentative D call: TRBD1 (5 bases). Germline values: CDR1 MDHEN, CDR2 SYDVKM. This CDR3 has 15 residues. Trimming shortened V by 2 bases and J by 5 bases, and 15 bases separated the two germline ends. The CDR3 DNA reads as TGTGCCAGCAGTTTAGTCTCGCGGGGGGGGTATGGCTACACCTTC. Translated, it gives CASSLVSRGGYGYTF.

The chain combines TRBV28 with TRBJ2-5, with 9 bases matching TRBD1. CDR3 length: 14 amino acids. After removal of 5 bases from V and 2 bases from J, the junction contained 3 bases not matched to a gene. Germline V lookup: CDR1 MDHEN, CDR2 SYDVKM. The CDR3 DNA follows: TGTGCCAGCAGTACAGGGGGCAGGCAAGAGACCCAGTACTTC. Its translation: CASSTGGRQETQYF.